This TCR beta chain is from a study of T cells in Graves' hyperthyroidism and ophthalmopathy. Study context: Peripheral blood draws took place at initial diagnosis, ahead of any treatment.

The cohort's ophthalmopathy patients, a group with duration under 3 months, had a Clinical Activity Score of at least 3 and a NOSPECS grade of at least 4. Source material for PBMCs was 10 ml fresh peripheral blood. Germline CDR1 MNHNS, CDR2 SASEGT. The CDR3 has 14 residues. Trimming removed 2 bases at V and 8 bases at J, with 10 bases between. The TCR beta CDR3 regions underwent amplification using RNA transcripts as the source. The study used the HTBI primer set for a first-round RT-PCR of the TCR CDR3. TCRdb reprocessed the multiplex PCR reads via MiXCR and lists one record per CDR3 protein. Here the sample spans almost 350,000 distinct CDR3 sequences, 15% to 20% being singletons.

The chain carries TRBV6-1 and TRBJ1-6; D perhaps matches TRBD1 (5 bases). The sequencing input was blood. The TCR originated in a woman aged 40-49 years with Graves' ophthalmopathy. The DNA for the CDR3 is TGTGCCAGCAGTGAACGGGACCGTTATTCACCCCTCCACTTT. This translates into CASSERDRYSPLHF.